The next 25 T cell receptor beta chains were all read from a single sample in a study of CD8+ T cells in alopecia areata. Sequencing templates came from extracted RNA that was reverse transcribed into cDNA. Sequencing used immunoSEQ multiplex PCR; TCRdb keeps in-frame clones, though not all of them. The sample counts 290,000 or so clones, none seen once; the ten largest own 1.2%. Combined cutaneous lymph node cells underwent sorting by CD4, CD8alpha, NKG2D, NKG2ACE and additional markers. Sequences were obtained from CD4+ T cells sorted from a lymph node. Receptor source: a C3H/HeJ mouse with alopecia areata. Strain MHC haplotype: H2-k.

Only a few counts were recorded for this clone. Gene names refer to mouse genes. The CDR3 goes on 4 residues after the read ends, and that part is filled in from the germline J gene. The same CDR3 can be traced to other DNA sequences in this sample. This chain uses TRBV13-2 with TRBJ2-7; 8 bases map to TRBD2. The CDR3 has 14 residues. V gave up 1 base and J gave up 3 bases; unmatched junction bases: 3. The germline V gene has CDR1 NNHNN and CDR2 SYGAGS (reference sequence). Incomplete CDR3 DNA: TGTGCCAGCGGTGATCCTGGGGGGTTCTAT. Protein: CASGDPGGFY. The full-length CDR3 reads as CASGDPGGFYEQYF.

A remark on this clone: All gene names here are mouse names. The read gets to within 4 residues of the CDR3 end, and the germline J gene fills in the rest. This chain joins TRBV13-1 and TRBJ2-2; TRBD1 agrees at 9 bases. The CDR3 is 15 amino acids. Per germline, CDR1 NSHNY and CDR2 SYGAGN. V lost 4 bases to trimming and J lost 4 bases; unmatched junction nucleotides: 5. This chain's CDR3 is CASSRDRDATGQLYF. CDR3 bases read: TGTGCCAGCAGTCGGGACAGGGATGCCACCGGG.

For this clone: Mouse gene names and germline throughout. The covered CDR3 bases are TGTGCCAGCAGTTCACAGGGGCCAAACTCC. Translation gives CASSSQGPNS. The whole CDR3 sequence reads CASSSQGPNSDYTF. The rearrangement joins TRBV13-1 to TRBJ1-2; TRBD1 aligns across 7 bases. The read falls 4 residues short of the CDR3 end, and the missing part is taken from the germline J gene. This CDR3 has 14 residues. Unmatched junction bases numbered 3, after V lost 4 bases and J lost 0 bases. Germline V gives CDR1 NSHNY, CDR2 SYGAGN.

This clone was seen a handful of times. The gene names given are mouse names. The CDR3 end falls 4 residues outside the read, so it is completed with the germline J gene. The J gene is TRBJ1-2, the V gene TRBV1; a possible D gene is TRBD1 (6 bases). V shed 4 bases and J shed 3 bases, with 12 bases lying between them. The germline V gene encodes CDR1 NSQYPW and CDR2 LRSPGD (reference sequence). The CDR3 loop spans 14 amino acids. The CDR3: CTCSGTENHSDYTF. The CDR3 DNA, read in part, is TGCACCTGCAGTGGGACAGAAAATCACTCC.

This clone occurred a few times. The gene names given are mouse names. Read coverage stops 4 residues before the CDR3 terminus; the germline J gene supplies the remainder. Distinct nucleotide sequences in the sample also encode this CDR3. The chain is built from TRBV13-1 and TRBJ2-1, with 7 nucleotides matching TRBD1. Looked up from germline, CDR1 is NSHNY and CDR2 is SYGAGN. V lost 0 bases and J lost 2; bases outside the gene matches: 2. The CDR3 runs to 15 residues. The DNA read from the CDR3 is TGTGCCAGCAGTGATGCAGGGGGAGACTATGCT. It translates to CASSDAGGDYA. The whole CDR3 reads CASSDAGGDYAEQFF.

This clone was found a few times. Gene names follow the mouse nomenclature. Other DNA sequences in this sample translate to the same CDR3. The part of the CDR3 DNA that was read is TGTGCCAGCAGGCAGGGGTATAATTCGCCC. Translated: CASRQGYNSP. The CDR3, in full, reads CASRQGYNSPLYF. This sequence joins TRBV13-3 and TRBJ1-6; D might be TRBD1 (6 bases). From the germline J gene comes the end of the CDR3, since the read stops 3 residues before it. TRBJ1-6 is placed among ORFs of uncertain function. V lost 5 bases to trimming and J lost 4 bases, with 7 bases between them. The germline CDR1 and CDR2 sequences are NNHDY and SYVADS. There are 13 residues in the CDR3.

This clone was picked up a small number of times. Gene and germline names: mouse. The sequence runs out 3 residues before the end of the CDR3; the remainder is reconstructed from the germline J gene. This rearrangement joins TRBV13-2 to TRBJ1-6; 7 bases agree with TRBD1. TRBJ1-6 is classed as an ORF, of uncertain function. V lost 3 bases and J lost 5; bases outside the gene matches: 5. The CDR3 runs 15 residues. Germline CDR1 reads NNHNN; CDR2 reads SYGAGS (reference sequence). The sequenced part of the CDR3 DNA is TGTGCCAGCGGTGGACCCGGGACAGATAATTCGCCC. Translation: CASGGPGTDNSP. The entire CDR3 protein reads CASGGPGTDNSPLYF.

This clone was counted only a few times. All gene names here are mouse names. The sequenced fragment ends 4 residues before the CDR3 boundary, so the rest is inferred from the germline J gene. The chain recombines TRBV5 with TRBJ1-1; D perhaps matches TRBD1 (5 bases). The germline gives CDR1 LGHNA, CDR2 YNLKQL (reference sequence). The CDR3 loop spans 12 amino acids. This CDR3 is CASSQVGAEVFF. Partial CDR3 DNA: TGTGCCAGCAGCCAAGTGGGGGCA.

Only a few counts were recorded for this clone. Gene labels here are mouse ones. The read comes to an end 4 residues before the CDR3 does, leaving the germline J gene to fill in the end. Other DNA sequences in the same sample also yield this CDR3. V usage is TRBV13-1 and J usage is TRBJ2-5, with 7 bases fitting TRBD2. The CDR3 consists of 14 residues. Germline CDR1 and CDR2: NSHNY and SYGAGN. The CDR3 sequence is CASSDVGGRDTQYF. The CDR3 bases that were read are TGTGCCAGCAGTGATGTGGGGGGACGAGAC.

This clone occurred a few times. Gene labels here are mouse ones. The observed sequence ends 4 residues before the CDR3 terminus, with the missing tail filled in from the germline J gene. Other DNA variants within this sample encode the same CDR3. The rearrangement joins TRBV19 to TRBJ2-2, with D tentatively TRBD1 (5 bases). This CDR3 is built from 14 residues. Germline V CDR1 and CDR2: FNHDT, SITEND (reference sequence). V lost 2 bases and J 1 base, leaving 6 bases between the germline ends. CDR3 DNA (partial): TGTGCCAGCAGTATGAGGGGAAACACCGGG. Translating it yields CASSMRGNTG. The entire CDR3 protein is CASSMRGNTGQLYF.

In the case of this clone: Mouse names are used for the genes. The observed sequence ends 4 residues before the CDR3 terminus, with the missing tail filled in from the germline J gene. The V call is TRBV13-3, the J call TRBJ1-2; 8 nucleotides match TRBD1. Germline CDR1 NNHDY, CDR2 SYVADS. The CDR3 consists of 16 residues. Trimming removed 2 bases from V and 2 bases from J; junction bases left unmatched: 8. The CDR3 spells CASSEDRDRTNSDYTF. CDR3 bases read: TGTGCCAGCAGTGAAGACCGGGACAGGACCAACTCC.

This clone was seen a handful of times. Germline and genes: mouse. The sequenced fragment ends 4 residues before the CDR3 boundary, so the rest is inferred from the germline J gene. Other DNA sequences in the same sample also yield this CDR3. The genes are TRBV19 and TRBJ2-5, with a tentative D call TRBD1 (7 bases). Trimming cost V 5 bases and J 3 bases, with 10 bases left between them. Germline values: CDR1 FNHDT, CDR2 SITEND (reference sequence). CDR3 length: 13 amino acids. The CDR3 sequence: CASRSGGQDTQYF. Incomplete CDR3 DNA: TGTGCCAGCAGGTCAGGGGGGCAAGAC.

Comment on this clone: Gene names follow the mouse nomenclature. Sequencing ends 4 residues short of the CDR3 end; the germline J gene provides the rest. The sample has other DNA sequences that encode this CDR3 too. V usage is TRBV5 and J usage is TRBJ2-2; 7 bases align to TRBD1. The CDR3 runs to 15 residues. Trimming took 4 bases from V and 2 from J; bases not matched to a gene: 4. The germline V gene encodes CDR1 LGHNA and CDR2 YNLKQL (reference sequence). CDR3 DNA, as far as it was read: TGTGCCAGCAGCCTCGGGACAGCCAACACCGGG. This codes for CASSLGTANTG. The CDR3 in its entirety is CASSLGTANTGQLYF.

Only a few counts were recorded for this clone. Gene and germline names: mouse. Sequencing ends 4 residues short of the CDR3 end; the germline J gene provides the rest. Within the sample, other DNA sequences also encode this same CDR3. The J gene is TRBJ2-7, the V gene TRBV13-1; 12 bases are shared with TRBD2. Germline V gene lookup returns CDR1 NSHNY and CDR2 SYGAGN. The CDR3 loop spans 14 amino acids. Trimming removed 5 bases from V and 0 bases from J; junction bases left unmatched: 0. The DNA read from the CDR3 is TGTGCCAGCAGGACTGGGGGGGCCTCCTAT. Amino acid sequence: CASRTGGASY. In full, the CDR3 reads CASRTGGASYEQYF.

The sample holds many counts of this clone. Gene names and germline match the mouse. The read ends 4 residues shy of where the CDR3 ends; the end is completed using the germline J gene. This specimen includes other DNA sequences encoding the same CDR3. The chain is built from TRBV17 and TRBJ2-7; 9 positions match TRBD1. Trimming took 1 base from V and 3 from J; bases not matched to a gene: 1. CDR1 is MNHDT, CDR2 YYDKIL, per germline. CDR3 size: 14 residues. The CDR3 loop reads CASSRGTGDYEQYF. CDR3 bases read: TGTGCTAGCAGTAGAGGGACAGGGGACTAT.

Comment on this clone: The genes and germline here are from mouse. The read comes to an end 4 residues before the CDR3 does, leaving the germline J gene to fill in the end. This chain links TRBV5 with TRBJ2-5; TRBD2 aligns across 11 bases. The CDR3 length is 16 residues. Germline trimming cut 4 bases from V and 0 bases from J; bases unmatched to any gene: 3. Per the germline V gene, CDR1 is LGHNA and CDR2 is YNLKQL (reference sequence). CDR3 sequence: CASSRLGGRNQDTQYF. CDR3 DNA (partial): TGTGCCAGCAGCCGACTGGGGGGGAGGAACCAAGAC.

The sample holds a few counts of this clone. Any gene name here is a mouse gene name. The sequence runs out 4 residues before the end of the CDR3; the remainder is reconstructed from the germline J gene. The chain couples TRBV12-1 to TRBJ1-2; possible D gene TRBD1, 6 bases. V shed 2 bases and J shed 0 bases, with 9 bases lying between them. Germline V gene lookup returns CDR1 SGHSN and CDR2 HYEKVE. This CDR3 region has 14 residues. The sequenced CDR3 bases are TGTGCCAGCTCTCCAGGGGAGGCAAACTCC. Its protein is CASSPGEANS. The complete CDR3 reads CASSPGEANSDYTF.

Note on this clone: Genes here carry mouse names. The missing CDR3 end, 4 residues past where the read stops, is filled in from the germline J gene. The J gene is TRBJ2-5, the V gene TRBV13-1, with TRBD2 identical over 7 bases. Per the germline V gene, CDR1 is NSHNY and CDR2 is SYGAGN. J was trimmed by 2 bases and V by 8 bases; bases with no gene match: 8. This CDR3 region has 14 residues. CDR3 DNA (partial): TGTGCCAGTGCTCCTGGACTGGTCCAAGAC. It is translated as CASAPGLVQD. Given in full, the CDR3 is CASAPGLVQDTQYF.

Comments on this clone: Gene names refer to mouse genes. The CDR3 end lies 4 residues beyond the end of the read and is filled in from the germline J gene. This chain connects TRBV31 to TRBJ2-2; D is unresolved. The CDR3 sequence is 13 residues long. V dropped 4 bases and J dropped 1 base, with 7 bases sitting between them. Looked up from germline, CDR1 is GKSSPN and CDR2 is SITVG. The CDR3: CAWKQKNTGQLYF. Partial CDR3 DNA: TGTGCCTGGAAACAGAAAAACACCGGG.

In regard to this clone: Gene names and germline refer to mouse. The read terminates 4 residues before the CDR3 end, so the remaining end is supplied by the germline J gene. The gene calls are TRBV19 and TRBJ1-2; D unclear. Trimming removed 1 base at V and 1 base at J, with 5 bases between. Per the germline V gene, CDR1 is FNHDT and CDR2 is SITEND (reference sequence). There are 13 residues in the CDR3. CDR3 loop: CASSINKNSDYTF. Partial CDR3 DNA: TGTGCCAGCAGTATAAACAAAAACTCC.

This clone was detected a few times. Mouse gene names and germline throughout. Read data end 4 residues before the CDR3 end; the end is taken from the germline J gene. This sample includes further DNA sequences coding for the same CDR3. The V and J genes are TRBV17 and TRBJ2-1; possible D gene TRBD1, 5 bases. Germline V CDR1 and CDR2: MNHDT, YYDKIL. With 5 bases removed from V and 6 bases from J, the gap between germline ends came to 8 bases. The CDR3 has 12 residues. The sequenced part of the CDR3 DNA is TGTGCTAGCAGTCTTCAGGGTGCT. This translates into CASSLQGA. In full, the CDR3 reads CASSLQGAEQFF. Looking up the rest from reference TRBV17 and TRBJ2-1 gives the full variable domain: DTTVKQNPRYKLARVGKPVNLICSQTMNHDTMYWYQKKPNQAPKLLLFYYDKILNREADTFEKFQSSRPNNSFCSLYIGSAGLEYSAMYLCASSLQGAEQFFGPGTRLTVL.

Of note for this clone: Any gene name here is a mouse gene name. The read ends 4 residues shy of where the CDR3 ends; the end is completed using the germline J gene. The identical CDR3 is also encoded by other nucleotide sequences in the sample. The genes are TRBV19 and TRBJ2-3, with TRBD2 matching 10 bases. The length of the CDR3 is 13 residues. Germline V gene data show CDR1 as FNHDT and CDR2 as SITEND (reference sequence). The CDR3 bases that were read are TGTGCCAGCACCAGGGACTGGGGAGAA. It codes for CASTRDWGE. From start to end, the CDR3 is CASTRDWGETLYF.

This clone was seen a handful of times. Mouse names are used for the genes. The read ends 4 residues before the CDR3 terminus; that terminus is restored from the germline J gene. This chain links TRBV13-2 with TRBJ2-5; 10 nucleotides align to TRBD2. This CDR3 region has 15 residues. CDR1 NNHNN and CDR2 SYGAGS come from the germline V gene (reference sequence). The covered CDR3 bases are TGTGCCAGCGGTGATGCGCTGGGGGGGCGAGAC. The encoded protein is CASGDALGGRD. The CDR3, in full, reads CASGDALGGRDTQYF.

In regard to this clone: Genes and germline come from the mouse. CDR3 bases read: TGTGCCAGCAGTATGAGGGACAGGGGGCGCGAT. It translates to CASSMRDRGRD. In full, the CDR3 is CASSMRDRGRDEQYF. The rearrangement links TRBV19 to TRBJ2-7; 12 bases line up with TRBD1. From the germline J gene comes the end of the CDR3, since the read stops 4 residues before it. The CDR3 has 15 amino acids. In germline, CDR1 is FNHDT, CDR2 SITEND (reference sequence).

In its sample, this clone was seen a few times. Mouse germline and gene names are used. The CDR3 end is not reached by the read, which stops 3 residues before it; the germline J gene fills it in. The chain links TRBV13-1 to TRBJ1-6; 9 nucleotides match TRBD1. TRBJ1-6 is placed among ORFs of uncertain function. Germline V gives CDR1 NSHNY, CDR2 SYGAGN. With 5 bases clipped from V and 10 bases from J, the junction kept 4 bases outside the gene matches. The CDR3 is 13 residues long. The CDR3 DNA, read in part, is TGTGCCAGCAGGGACAGGGGAGGCTCGCCC. Its protein is CASRDRGGSP. From start to end, the CDR3 is CASRDRGGSPLYF.